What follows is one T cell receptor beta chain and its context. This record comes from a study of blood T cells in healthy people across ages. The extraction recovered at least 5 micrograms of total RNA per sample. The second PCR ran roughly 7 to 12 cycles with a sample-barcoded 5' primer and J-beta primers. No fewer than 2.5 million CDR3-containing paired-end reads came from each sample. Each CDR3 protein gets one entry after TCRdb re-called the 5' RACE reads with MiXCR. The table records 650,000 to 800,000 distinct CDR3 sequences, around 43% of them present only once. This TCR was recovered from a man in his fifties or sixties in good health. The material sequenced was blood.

The CDR3 DNA reads as TGTGCCAGCAGCCGGCGGACAGACGGGGGCTACGAGCAGTACTTC. Translated, it gives CASSRRTDGGYEQYF. This chain uses TRBV5-5 with TRBJ2-4; either TRBD1 or TRBD2 may fit D (6 bases each). TRBJ2-7 matches the DNA end more closely, so the J call is doubtful. This CDR3 is built from 15 residues. Germline CDR1 and CDR2: SGHKS and YYEKEE (reference sequence).